The 5 T cell receptor beta chains in this list originate from one sample, sequenced in a study of shared clonotypes between healthy human individuals. Repertoires were generated with immunoSEQ multiplex PCR, while TCRdb's copy carries only in-frame clones and drops some. The table includes approximately 1,500,000 clones, roughly 98% detected once. Material: naive CD4+ T cells sorted from blood. The subset is: CD45RA+ positively selected. Source of these receptors: a man aged 25 to 45 in good health.

The chain has TRBV30 and TRBJ2-5; D is perhaps TRBD1 (6 bases). Germline values: CDR1 GTSNPN, CDR2 SVGIG (reference sequence). The ends were cut back, 7 bases at V and 4 bases at J, with 16 bases in the middle. The length of the CDR3 is 13 residues. CDR3 amino acids: CASKGVGGETQYF. DNA for the CDR3: TGTGCCTCCAAGGGGGTAGGTGGAGAGACCCAGTACTTC.

This clone has just one count. Other DNA sequences of this sample code for an identical CDR3. The gene calls are TRBV7-2 and TRBJ1-1; D ambiguous. The CDR3 length is 11 residues. The germline CDR1 and CDR2 sequences are SGHTA and FQGNSA. Trimming removed 3 bases from V and 3 bases from J, with 2 bases in between. CDR3 sequence reads: CASSLDTEAFF. CDR3 nucleotide sequence: TGTGCCAGCAGCTTGGACACTGAAGCTTTCTTT.

The chain has TRBV6-1 and TRBJ1-1; D unclear. CDR3 length: 13 residues. Trimming stripped 7 bases from V and 1 base from J, with 10 bases between. Germline lookup yields CDR1 MNHNS and CDR2 SASEGT. The CDR3 sequence is CASTPKANTEAFF. CDR3 DNA: TGTGCCAGCACCCCTAAAGCGAACACTGAAGCTTTCTTT.

The rearrangement links TRBV11-2 to TRBJ2-1, with D uncertain. CDR3 length: 14 amino acids. Germline-derived CDR1 and CDR2 are SGHAT and FQNNGV. The V and J ends lost 4 bases and 0 bases respectively, with 7 bases between them. DNA for the CDR3: TGTGCCAGCAGCTCCCCAGGCTCCTACAATGAGCAGTTCTTC. Translation gives CASSSPGSYNEQFF.

The CDR3 protein is CAIRAGTSTTDTQYF. The CDR3 coding sequence is TGTGCCATCAGAGCCGGGACTAGCACCACAGATACGCAGTATTTT. J is TRBJ2-3 and V is TRBV10-3; 9 bases are a match to TRBD2. The CDR3 has 15 amino acids. Trimming at V came to 6 bases and at J to 2 bases, leaving 6 bases not matched to a gene. The V gene's germline CDR1 is ENHRY and CDR2 SYGVKD.